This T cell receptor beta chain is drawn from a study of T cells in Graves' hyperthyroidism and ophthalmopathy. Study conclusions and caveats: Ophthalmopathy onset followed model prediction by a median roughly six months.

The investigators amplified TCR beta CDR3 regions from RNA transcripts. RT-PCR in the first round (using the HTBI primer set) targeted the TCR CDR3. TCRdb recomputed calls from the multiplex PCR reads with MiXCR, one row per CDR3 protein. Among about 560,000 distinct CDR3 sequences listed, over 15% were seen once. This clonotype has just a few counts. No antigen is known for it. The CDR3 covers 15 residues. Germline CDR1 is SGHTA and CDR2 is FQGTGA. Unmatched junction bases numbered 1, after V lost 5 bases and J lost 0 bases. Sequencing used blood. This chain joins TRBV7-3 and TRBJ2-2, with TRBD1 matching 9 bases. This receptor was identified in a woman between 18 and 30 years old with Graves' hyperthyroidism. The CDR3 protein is CASSRDRANTGELFF. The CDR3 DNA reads TGTGCCAGCAGCCGGGACAGGGCGAACACCGGGGAGCTGTTTTTT.